This T cell receptor (beta chain) came from a study of cytomegalovirus exposure and HLA in healthy donors. The CDR3 loop spans 16 amino acids. V was clipped by 4 bases and J by 12 bases, with 23 bases between them. Germline-derived CDR1 and CDR2 are SGHNT and YYREEE (reference sequence). Study observations and caveats: The study reported that TCR beta sequences accurately predicted HLA-A and HLA-B alleles in most subjects. Researchers left out some V segments, among them TRBV6-2 and TRBV6-3, as indistinguishable.

PCR primers comprised 60 Vbeta and 13 Jbeta primers. Profiled with immunoSEQ multiplex PCR; TCRdb holds only in-frame clones, not every one. The table lists approximately 140,000 clones, about three quarters of them singletons. A note on this clone: What it binds is unknown.

This TCR came from a human donor in good health. Sequenced: PBMCs. V and J are TRBV5-4 and TRBJ1-6; tentatively, D is TRBD1 (6 bases). CDR3: CASSTGTASPLKPLHF. The CDR3 nucleotides are TGTGCCAGCAGCACAGGGACGGCGTCACCTCTAAAACCCCTCCACTTT.